The present entry profiles one T cell receptor (beta chain) with its context. The record originates from a study of radiotherapy plus CTLA-4 blockade in lung cancer. Libraries were prepared by immunoSEQ multiplex PCR; TCRdb keeps only in-frame clonotypes and omits some of them. The table has tens of thousands of clones, about 80% seen once; the top ten hold 16%. The junction had 6 bases not matched to a gene; V was cut back by 1 base and J by 4 bases. This CDR3 has 16 residues. Germline CDR1 is SGHAT and CDR2 is FQNNGV. The clonotype was recovered from a human donor with non-small cell lung cancer that progressed on radiotherapy plus ipilimumab. Sequenced material: peripheral blood, taken from a patient treated with radiotherapy plus ipilimumab. The gene calls are TRBV11-2 and TRBJ2-5, with TRBD2 identical over 10 bases. The CDR3 nucleotides read TGTGCCAGCAGCTTAGCGGCTAGCGGGAGTGGAGAGACCCAGTACTTC. Its translation is CASSLAASGSGETQYF.